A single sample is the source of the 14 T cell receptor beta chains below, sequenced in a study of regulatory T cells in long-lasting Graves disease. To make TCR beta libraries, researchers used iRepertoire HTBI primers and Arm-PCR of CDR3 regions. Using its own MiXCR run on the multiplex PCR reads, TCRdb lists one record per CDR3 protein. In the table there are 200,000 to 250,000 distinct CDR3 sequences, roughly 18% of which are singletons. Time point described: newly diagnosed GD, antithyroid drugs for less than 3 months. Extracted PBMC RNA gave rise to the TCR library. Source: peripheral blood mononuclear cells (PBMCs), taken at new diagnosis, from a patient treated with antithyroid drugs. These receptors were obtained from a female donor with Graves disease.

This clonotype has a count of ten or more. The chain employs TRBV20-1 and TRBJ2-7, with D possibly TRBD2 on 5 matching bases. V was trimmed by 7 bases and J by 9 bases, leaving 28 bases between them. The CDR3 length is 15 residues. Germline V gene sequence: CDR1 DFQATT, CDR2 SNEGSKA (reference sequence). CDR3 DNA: TGCAGTGTCACCAAGGGAGAGGGCCGGTTAGGAGCGCAGTACTTC. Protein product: CSVTKGEGRLGAQYF.

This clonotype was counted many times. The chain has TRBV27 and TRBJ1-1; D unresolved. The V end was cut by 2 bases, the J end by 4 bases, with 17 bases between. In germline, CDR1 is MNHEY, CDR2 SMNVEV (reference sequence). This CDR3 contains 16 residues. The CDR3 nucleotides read TGTGCCAGCAGTTTAAGTGTCGTCTCCCCTTCCACTGAAGCTTTCTTT. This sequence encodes CASSLSVVSPSTEAFF.

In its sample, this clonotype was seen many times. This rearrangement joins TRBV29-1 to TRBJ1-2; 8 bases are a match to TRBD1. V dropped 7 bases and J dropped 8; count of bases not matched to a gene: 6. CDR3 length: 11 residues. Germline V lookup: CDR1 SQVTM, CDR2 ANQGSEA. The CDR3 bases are TGCAGCGCGGACAGGGAAGGCGGCTACACCTTC. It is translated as CSADREGGYTF.

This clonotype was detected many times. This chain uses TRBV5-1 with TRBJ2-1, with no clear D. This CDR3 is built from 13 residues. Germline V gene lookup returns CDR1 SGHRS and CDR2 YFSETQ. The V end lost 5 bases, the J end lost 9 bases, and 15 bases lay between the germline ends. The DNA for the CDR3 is TGCGCCAGCAGAGGTTTCGGCCGACGTGAGCAGTTCTTC. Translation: CASRGFGRREQFF.

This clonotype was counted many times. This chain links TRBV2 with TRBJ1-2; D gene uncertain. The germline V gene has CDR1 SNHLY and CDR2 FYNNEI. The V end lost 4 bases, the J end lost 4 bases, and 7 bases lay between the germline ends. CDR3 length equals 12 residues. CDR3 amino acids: CASSGRGYGYTF. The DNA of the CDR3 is TGTGCCAGCAGTGGAAGAGGCTATGGCTACACCTTC. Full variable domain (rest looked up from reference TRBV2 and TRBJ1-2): EPEVTQTPSHQVTQMGQEVILRCVPISNHLYFYWYRQILGQKVEFLVSFYNNEISEKSEIFDDQFSVERPDGSNFTLKIRSTKLEDSAMYFCASSGRGYGYTFGSGTRLTVV.

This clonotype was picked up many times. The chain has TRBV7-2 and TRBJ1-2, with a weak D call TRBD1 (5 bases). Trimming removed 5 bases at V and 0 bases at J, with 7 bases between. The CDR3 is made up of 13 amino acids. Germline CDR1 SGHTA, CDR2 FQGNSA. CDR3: CASSLRANYGYTF. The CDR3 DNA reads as TGTGCCAGCAGCCTCAGGGCTAACTATGGCTACACCTTC.

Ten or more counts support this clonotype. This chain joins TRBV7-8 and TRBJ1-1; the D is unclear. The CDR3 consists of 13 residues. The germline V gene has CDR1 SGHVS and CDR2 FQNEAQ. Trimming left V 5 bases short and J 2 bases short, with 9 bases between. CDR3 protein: CASSRIINTEAFF. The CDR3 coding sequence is TGTGCCAGCAGCCGGATAATAAACACTGAAGCTTTCTTT.

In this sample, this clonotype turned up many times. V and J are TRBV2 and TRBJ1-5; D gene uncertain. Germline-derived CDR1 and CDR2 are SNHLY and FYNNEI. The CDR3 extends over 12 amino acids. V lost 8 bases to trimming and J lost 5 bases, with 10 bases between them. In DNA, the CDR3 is TGTGCCAGCGCGGGTGGCGATCAGCCCCAGCATTTT. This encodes CASAGGDQPQHF. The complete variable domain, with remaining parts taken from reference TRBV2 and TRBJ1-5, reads EPEVTQTPSHQVTQMGQEVILRCVPISNHLYFYWYRQILGQKVEFLVSFYNNEISEKSEIFDDQFSVERPDGSNFTLKIRSTKLEDSAMYFCASAGGDQPQHFGDGTRLSIL.

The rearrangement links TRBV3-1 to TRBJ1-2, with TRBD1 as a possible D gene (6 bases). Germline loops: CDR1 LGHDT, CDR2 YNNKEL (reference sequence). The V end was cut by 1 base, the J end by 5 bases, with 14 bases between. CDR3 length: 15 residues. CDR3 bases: TGTGCCAGCAGCCAAGGGAGGGGGGCGCGGTATGGCTACACCTTC. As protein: CASSQGRGARYGYTF.

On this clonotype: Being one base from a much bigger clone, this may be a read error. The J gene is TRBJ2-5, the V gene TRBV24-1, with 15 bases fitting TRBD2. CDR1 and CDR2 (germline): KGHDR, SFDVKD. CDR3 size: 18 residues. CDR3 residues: CATSDEGLAGGHGGTQCF. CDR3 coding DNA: TGTGCCACCAGTGATGAAGGACTAGCGGGAGGGCACGGGGGGACCCAGTGCTTC.

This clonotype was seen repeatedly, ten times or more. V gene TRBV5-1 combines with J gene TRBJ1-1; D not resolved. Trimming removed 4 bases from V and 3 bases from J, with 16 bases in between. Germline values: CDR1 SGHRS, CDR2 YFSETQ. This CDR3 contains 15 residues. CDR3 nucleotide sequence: TGCGCCAGCAGCCTAGGTTGGGGATCGGACACTGAAGCTTTCTTT. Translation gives CASSLGWGSDTEAFF.

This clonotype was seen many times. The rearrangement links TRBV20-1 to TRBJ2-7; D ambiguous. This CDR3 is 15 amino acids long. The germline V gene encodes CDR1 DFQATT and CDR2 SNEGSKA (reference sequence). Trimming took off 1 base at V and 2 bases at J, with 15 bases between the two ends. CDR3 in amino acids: CSARVPGRSTYEQYF. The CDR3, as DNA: TGCAGTGCTAGAGTCCCCGGACGGTCTACCTACGAGCAGTACTTC.

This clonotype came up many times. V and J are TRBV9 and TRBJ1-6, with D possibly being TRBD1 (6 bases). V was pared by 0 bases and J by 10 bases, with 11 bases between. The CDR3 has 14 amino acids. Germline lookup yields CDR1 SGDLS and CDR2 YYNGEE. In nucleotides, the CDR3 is TGTGCCAGCAGCGTAGCGGGGGGGCAATCACCCCTCCACTTT. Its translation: CASSVAGGQSPLHF. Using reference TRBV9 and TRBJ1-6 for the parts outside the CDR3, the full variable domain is DSGVTQTPKHLITATGQRVTLRCSPRSGDLSVYWYQQSLDQGLQFLIQYYNGEERAKGNILERFSAQQFPDLHSELNLSSLELGDSALYFCASSVAGGQSPLHFGNGTRLTVT.

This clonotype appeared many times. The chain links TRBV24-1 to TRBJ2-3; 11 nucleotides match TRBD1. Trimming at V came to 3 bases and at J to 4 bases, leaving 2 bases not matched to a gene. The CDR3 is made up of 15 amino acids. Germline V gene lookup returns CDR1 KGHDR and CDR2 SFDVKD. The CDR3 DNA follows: TGTGCCACCAGTGATCCGGGACAGGGGGCAGATACGCAGTATTTT. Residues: CATSDPGQGADTQYF.